This T cell receptor (beta chain) came from a study of T-cell memory formation after mild COVID-19 (dated by TCRdb to the early 2020s). In terms of the full investigation: TCR sequence clusters from the two donors were largely donor specific. The cohort was made up of two young adult volunteers, one female and one male, who were previously healthy. In two donors, T-cell clones that expanded and contracted after mild COVID-19 were followed by sequencing TCRalpha and TCRbeta repertoires longitudinally. General study outcomes and caveats: Clones that contracted from day 15 to 85 showed balanced CD4/CD8 phenotypes, whereas a second wave of clones that expanded from day 15 to 37 leaned towards CD4+. Some responding clones were found in pre-infection memory, which suggests that pre-existing cross-reactive memory T cells took part in the SARS-CoV-2 response. Contracting CD4+ clones were found mainly in CM and EM memory subsets, while CD8+ clones were enriched in EMRA. Only a couple of mild cases were covered in the study, and larger cohorts including severe cases with pre-infection samples were considered necessary. SARS-CoV-2 specificity was not confirmed for the second-wave clones peaking on day 37.

Ficoll-Paque density gradient centrifugation was the method used to isolate PBMCs. This clonotype was seen repeatedly, ten times or more. No cognate antigen has been identified for it. No base quality information exists; no much larger clone differs at one position. TCRdb records Illumina NovaSeq 6000 as the sequencer. TCRalpha and TCRbeta cDNA libraries were built by 5'RACE with constant-segment primers, adding sample barcodes and unique molecular identifiers. Trizol reagent was used to extract RNA from every sample. Amplification of the libraries took two PCR steps, and the second step added a second sample barcode plus Illumina TruSeq adapters. Libraries were sequenced on an Illumina NovaSeq with 2 x 150 bp paired-end reads. Regarding the original processing steps: The reads were demultiplexed and collapsed into UMI-guided consensus sequences using migec v1.2.7. Using mixcr v2.1.11, the UMI consensuses were aligned to TRA and TRB V and J templates and assembled into clonotypes. Clonotypes were classified as expanded or contracted when called significant by both edgeR and NoisET, with noise models trained on biological replicates. For edgeR calls, a false discovery rate-adjusted p below 0.01 and a log2 fold-change threshold of 1 were applied. PCA with hierarchical clustering of max-normalized trajectories of the 1000 most abundant clonotypes was used as exploratory dynamics analysis. Separately sequenced CD4+ and CD8+ repertoires were used to assign a CD4 or CD8 phenotype to each responding clone. In TCRdb, the public reads were trimmed at Q25 with fastp and aligned with MiXCR, with productive beta chains retained. CDR3 protein sequences are deduplicated, and each keeps its most common genes and DNA. TCRdb, not the original authors, processed these V and J calls. The table for this sample lists about 29,000 distinct CDR3 sequences; 9% to 15% of them were counted only once. 13% to 15% of the sample lies in the top ten.

CDR1 LGHDT and CDR2 YNNKEL are derived from the germline V gene (reference sequence). Relative to germline, V is 0 bases shorter and J is 8 bases shorter, with 2 bases between their ends. CDR3 length: 11 amino acids, cysteine to phenylalanine. The only DNA kept is the CDR3, 33 bases in frame from the first base. Rearrangement joined TRBV3-1 to TRBJ2-1; the D gene remains uncertain. The sequencing sample was made of PBMCs or a T cell subset sorted from them (not recorded which). This clonotype originated in an adult woman who had mild COVID-19 (a few samples of this study predate the infection). The sample titles of this study are shuffled in the database, so cell type and time point are left out; the donor was told from shared clones. The bases are TGTGCCAGCAGCCAAGAACATGAGCAGTTCTTC. It is translated as CASSQEHEQFF.